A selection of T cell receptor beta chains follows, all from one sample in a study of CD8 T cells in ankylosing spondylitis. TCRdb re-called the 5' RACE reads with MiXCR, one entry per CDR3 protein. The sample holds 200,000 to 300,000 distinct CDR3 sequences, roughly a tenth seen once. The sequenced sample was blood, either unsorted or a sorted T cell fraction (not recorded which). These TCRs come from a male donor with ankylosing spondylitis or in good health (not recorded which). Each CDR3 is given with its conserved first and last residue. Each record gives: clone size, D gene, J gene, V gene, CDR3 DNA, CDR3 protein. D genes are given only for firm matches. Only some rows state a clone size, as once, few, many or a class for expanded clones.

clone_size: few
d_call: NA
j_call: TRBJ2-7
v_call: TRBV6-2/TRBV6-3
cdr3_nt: TGTGCCAGCAGTTACAGGCCCCATTCGGTGCAGTACTTC
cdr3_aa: CASSYRPHSVQYF

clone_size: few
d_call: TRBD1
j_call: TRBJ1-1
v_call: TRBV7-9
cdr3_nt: TGTGCCAGCAGCCCACGGACAGGGATTCCCGTCGTAGCTTTCTTT
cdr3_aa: CASSPRTGIPVVAFF

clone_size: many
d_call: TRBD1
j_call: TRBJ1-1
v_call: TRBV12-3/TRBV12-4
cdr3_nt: TGTGCCAGCAGTCGTCGGACAGGAGGGAACACTGAAGCTTTCTTT
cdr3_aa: CASSRRTGGNTEAFF

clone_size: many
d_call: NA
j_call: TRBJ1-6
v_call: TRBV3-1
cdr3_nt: TGTGCCAGCAGCCAAACCTCCTATAATTCACCCCTCCACTTT
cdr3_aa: CASSQTSYNSPLHF

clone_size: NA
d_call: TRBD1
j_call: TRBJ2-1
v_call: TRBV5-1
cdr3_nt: TGCGCCAGCAGCATGGGACAGGGCCTAACCTACAATGAGCAGTTCTTC
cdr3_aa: CASSMGQGLTYNEQFF

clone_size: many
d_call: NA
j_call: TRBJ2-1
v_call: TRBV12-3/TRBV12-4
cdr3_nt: TGTGCCAGCAGTTCTGGCAATGAGCAGTTCTTC
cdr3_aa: CASSSGNEQFF

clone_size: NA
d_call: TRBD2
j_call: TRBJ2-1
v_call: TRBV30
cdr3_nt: TGTGCCTGGAGTCAGCGGGACGAGCAGTTCTTC
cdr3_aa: CAWSQRDEQFF

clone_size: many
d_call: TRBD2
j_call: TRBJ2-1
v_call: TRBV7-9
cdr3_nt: TGTGCCAGCAGCCTAACTAGCGGGTTCTACAATGAGCAGTTCTTC
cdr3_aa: CASSLTSGFYNEQFF

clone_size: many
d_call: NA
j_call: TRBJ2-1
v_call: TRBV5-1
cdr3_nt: TGCGCCAGCAGCACCCCTCGACAGGTAGCCCATACCTACAATGAGCAGTTCTTC
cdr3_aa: CASSTPRQVAHTYNEQFF

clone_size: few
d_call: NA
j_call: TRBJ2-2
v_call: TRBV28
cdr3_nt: TGTGCCAGCAGTGGGTCGCAGGGGAACACCGGGGAGCTGTTTTTT
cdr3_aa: CASSGSQGNTGELFF

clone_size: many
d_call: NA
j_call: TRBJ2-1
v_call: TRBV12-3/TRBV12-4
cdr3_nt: TGTGCCAGCAGTGACAGGGAGGTCAGTGAGCAGTTCTTC
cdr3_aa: CASSDREVSEQFF

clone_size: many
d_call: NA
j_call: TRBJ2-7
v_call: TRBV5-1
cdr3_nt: TGCGCCAGCAGATCCGGGTTCTCCTACGAGCAGTACTTC
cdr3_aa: CASRSGFSYEQYF

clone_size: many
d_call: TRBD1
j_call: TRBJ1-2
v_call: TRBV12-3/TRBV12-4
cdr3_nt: TGTGCCAGCAGGGATTACGGGACAGCTAACTATGGCTACACCTTC
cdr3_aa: CASRDYGTANYGYTF

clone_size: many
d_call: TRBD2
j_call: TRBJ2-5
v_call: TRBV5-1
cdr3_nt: TGCGCCAGCAGCTCCATCGCCGGGGGGGCCGGTGAGACCCAGTACTTC
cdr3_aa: CASSSIAGGAGETQYF

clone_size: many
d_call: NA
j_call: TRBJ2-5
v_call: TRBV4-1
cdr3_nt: TGCGCCAGCAGCCAAGGTTGGATAGGTTGGGAGACCCAGTACTTC
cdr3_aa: CASSQGWIGWETQYF

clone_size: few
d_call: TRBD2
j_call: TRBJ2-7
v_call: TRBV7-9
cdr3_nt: TGTGCCAGCAGCTCCTCGGGGGGGATAGTGGGCGAGCAGTACTTC
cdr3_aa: CASSSSGGIVGEQYF

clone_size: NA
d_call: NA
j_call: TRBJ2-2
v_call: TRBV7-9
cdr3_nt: TGTGCCCAGGGGACCGGGGAGCTGTTTTTT
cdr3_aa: CAQGTGELFF

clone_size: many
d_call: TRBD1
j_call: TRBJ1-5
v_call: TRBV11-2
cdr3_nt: TGTGCCAGCAGCCCGACAGGGTACGGTAGCAATCAGCCCCAGCATTTT
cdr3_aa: CASSPTGYGSNQPQHF

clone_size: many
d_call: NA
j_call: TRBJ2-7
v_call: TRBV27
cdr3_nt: TGTGCCAGCAGTTTATATCCCTTGAGCTCCTACGAGCAGTACTTC
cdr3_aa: CASSLYPLSSYEQYF

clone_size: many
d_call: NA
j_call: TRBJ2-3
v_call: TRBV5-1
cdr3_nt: TGCGCCAGCAGCTTGGATACCTCTTCCCCCTCGCAGTATTTT
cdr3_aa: CASSLDTSSPSQYF

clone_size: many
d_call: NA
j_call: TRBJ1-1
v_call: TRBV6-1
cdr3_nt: TGTGCCAGCAGTCCCCTTGGGGGGGCGCGGGCTGAAGCTTTCTTT
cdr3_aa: CASSPLGGARAEAFF

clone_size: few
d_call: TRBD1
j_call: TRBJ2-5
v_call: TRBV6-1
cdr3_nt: TGTGCCAGCAGTCGACAGGGGGACATTGAGACCCAGTACTTC
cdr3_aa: CASSRQGDIETQYF

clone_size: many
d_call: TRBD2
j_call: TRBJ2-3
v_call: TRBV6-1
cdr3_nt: TGTGCCAGCCTTAGGACTAGCGGGGGAACAGATACGCAGTATTTT
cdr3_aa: CASLRTSGGTDTQYF

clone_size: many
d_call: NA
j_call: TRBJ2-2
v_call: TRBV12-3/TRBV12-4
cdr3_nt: TGTGCCAGCACTACCACGTATCTCGCGGACACCGGGGAGCTGTTTTTT
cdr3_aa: CASTTTYLADTGELFF

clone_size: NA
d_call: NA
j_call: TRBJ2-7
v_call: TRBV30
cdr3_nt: TGTGCCTGGAGTGTACCCCTCTTCGGGACGGATTCCTACGAGCAGTACTTC
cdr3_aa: CAWSVPLFGTDSYEQYF

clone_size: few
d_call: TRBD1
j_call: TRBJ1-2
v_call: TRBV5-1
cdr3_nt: TGCGCCAGCAGCCTAACAGGGGAAAAGGTCTATGGCTACACCTTC
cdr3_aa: CASSLTGEKVYGYTF

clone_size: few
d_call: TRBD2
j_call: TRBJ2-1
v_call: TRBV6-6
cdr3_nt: TGTGCCAGCAGCTCCACTAGCGGGAGGTCCTACAATGAGCAGTTCTTC
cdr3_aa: CASSSTSGRSYNEQFF

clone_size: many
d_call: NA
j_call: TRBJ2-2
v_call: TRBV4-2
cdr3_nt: TGTGCCAGCAGCCCCCCAGGGGACACCGGGGAGCTGTTTTTT
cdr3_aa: CASSPPGDTGELFF

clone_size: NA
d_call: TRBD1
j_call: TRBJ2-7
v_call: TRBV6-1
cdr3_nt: TGTGCCAGCAGCGCCTACCCCGGACAGGGGAGCGAGCAGTACTTC
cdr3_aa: CASSAYPGQGSEQYF

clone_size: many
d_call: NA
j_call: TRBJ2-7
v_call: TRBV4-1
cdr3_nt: TGCGCCAGCAGCCAAGTATCCGTTAGAGGATCCTACGAGCAGTACTTC
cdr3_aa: CASSQVSVRGSYEQYF

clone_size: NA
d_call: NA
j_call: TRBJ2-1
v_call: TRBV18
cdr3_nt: TGTGCCAGCTCACCAAACTCTCCGGTTTCCTACAATGAGCAGTTCTTC
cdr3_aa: CASSPNSPVSYNEQFF

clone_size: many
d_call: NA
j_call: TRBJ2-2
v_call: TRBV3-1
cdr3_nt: TGTGCCAGCAGCCAAGAGCTTAACACCGGGGAGCTGTTTTTT
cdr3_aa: CASSQELNTGELFF

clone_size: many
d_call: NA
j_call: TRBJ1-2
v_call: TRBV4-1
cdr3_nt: TGCGCCAGCAGCCAAGAGAGTACAATCTCCTATGGCTACACCTTC
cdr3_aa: CASSQESTISYGYTF

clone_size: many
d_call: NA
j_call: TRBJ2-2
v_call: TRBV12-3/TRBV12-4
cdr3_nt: TGTGCCAGCAGTTTTCAGGGGTCCCGGGAGCTGTTTTTT
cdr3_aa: CASSFQGSRELFF

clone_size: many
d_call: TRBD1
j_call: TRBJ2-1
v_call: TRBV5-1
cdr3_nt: TGCGCCAGCAGCTTGCCGCAGGGGGCCTACAATGAGCAGTTCTTC
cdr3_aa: CASSLPQGAYNEQFF

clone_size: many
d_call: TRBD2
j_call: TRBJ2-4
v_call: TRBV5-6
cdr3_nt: TGTGCCAGCAGCTTACTAGCGGAAATAGCCAAAAACATTCAGTACTTC
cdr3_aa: CASSLLAEIAKNIQYF

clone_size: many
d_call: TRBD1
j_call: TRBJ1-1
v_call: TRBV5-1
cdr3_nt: TGCGCCAGCAGCTTCGACAGGGCGAACACTGAAGCTTTCTTT
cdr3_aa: CASSFDRANTEAFF

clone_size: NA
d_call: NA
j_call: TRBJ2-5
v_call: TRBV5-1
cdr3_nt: TGCGCCAGCCGGTACCAAGAGACCCAGTACTTC
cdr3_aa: CASRYQETQYF

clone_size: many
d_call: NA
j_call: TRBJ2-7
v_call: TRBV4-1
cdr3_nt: TGCGCCAGCAGCCCTTCACCGGGAGACAGGGTGATCGAGAGGTCCTACGAGCAGTACTTC
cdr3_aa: CASSPSPGDRVIERSYEQYF

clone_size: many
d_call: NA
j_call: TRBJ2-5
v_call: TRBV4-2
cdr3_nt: TGTGCCAGCAGCCCCGCCGTAGGGGTGGAGACCCAGTACTTC
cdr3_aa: CASSPAVGVETQYF

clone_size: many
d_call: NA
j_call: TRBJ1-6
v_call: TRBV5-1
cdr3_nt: TGCGCCAGCAGCTTGGCCCTGTCATCACAGGAGCAAGTTCGTAATTCACCCCTCCACTTT
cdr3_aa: CASSLALSSQEQVRNSPLHF

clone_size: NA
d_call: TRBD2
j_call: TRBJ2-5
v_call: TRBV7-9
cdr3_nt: TGTGCCAGCAGCCCCCCCTTAAGCGGGGGACAAGAGACCCAGTACTTC
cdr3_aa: CASSPPLSGGQETQYF